This T cell receptor beta chain was captured by sequencing in a study of OX40 agonist ivuxolimab in advanced cancers. Study context: An agonistic anti-OX40 (CD134) antibody, ivuxolimab, was used to treat the patients. Earlier anti-PD-1, anti-PD-L1 or anti-CTLA-4 therapy was permitted; over 35% had received some. Study conclusions and caveats: There were also nonresponders showing low normalized T-cell clonal expansion.

V was pared by 7 bases and J by 6 bases, with 16 bases between. Germline values: CDR1 SGHVS, CDR2 FQNEAQ. There are 14 residues in the CDR3. Drawing of blood for sampling happened at baseline, at cycle 4 day 1, and at cycle 7 day 1. In this sample, this clone turned up once. Its antigen remains unknown. TCRdb's table, derived via immunoSEQ multiplex PCR, lists solely in-frame clones and lacks some. The table lists approximately 63,000 clones, 86% of them singletons. Source: CD4+ or CD8+ T cells sorted from blood, taken in a trial of the OX40 agonist ivuxolimab. This sequence joins TRBV7-8 and TRBJ2-1; weak D call: TRBD1 (5 bases). The receptor was isolated from an adult with an advanced solid tumor such as melanoma, head and neck, liver or kidney cancer. The CDR3 loop reads CASTVLQRGNEQFF. CDR3 nucleotides: TGTGCCAGCACCGTGCTTCAAAGGGGCAATGAGCAGTTCTTC.